This T cell receptor (beta chain) originates from a study of T cell changes during pregnancy in multiple sclerosis. Using immunoSEQ multiplex PCR, the repertoire was profiled, and TCRdb retains in-frame clones only, with some absent. The sample holds 47,000 or so clones, around 91% seen once. The receptor's source is a female donor in good health, enrolled as a control in a pregnancy study. Material: peripheral blood, obtained after pregnancy.

The CDR3 here is CASSSSSGGLFTDTQYF. CDR3 nucleotide sequence: TGTGCCAGCAGCTCATCTTCAGGGGGCCTTTTTACAGATACGCAGTATTTT. This chain connects TRBV7-3 to TRBJ2-3, with TRBD1 matching 8 bases. The CDR3 sequence is 17 residues long. Losses at the gene ends were 4 bases for V and 3 bases for J; bases not matched to a gene: 12. Per germline, CDR1 SGHTA and CDR2 FQGTGA.